This TCR beta chain was found in a study of T-cell reconstitution after alpha-beta-depleted transplantation in children. The germline CDR1 and CDR2 sequences are DFQATT and SNEGSKA (reference sequence). The CDR3 has 15 residues. The V end lost 0 bases, the J end lost 3 bases, and 12 bases lay between the germline ends. This sample's TCRbeta library carried unique molecular identifier barcodes. TCRdb passed the PCR reads through MiXCR, listing each CDR3 protein once. The sample lists 640,000 or so distinct CDR3 sequences; around 16% were seen once. The chain joins TRBV20-1 to TRBJ1-5, with D tentatively TRBD1 (6 bases). The sequences come from PBMCs from the stem cell graft donor, collected from the stem cell graft. This receptor was obtained from a human donor who donated a stem cell graft to a child with acute myeloid leukemia. In nucleotides, the CDR3 is TGCAGTGCTAGAGATCTTTGGGACACCAATCAGCCCCAGCATTTT. This codes for CSARDLWDTNQPQHF.